One T cell receptor beta chain is described in this entry. Its target is not known. These data originate in a study of shared clonotypes between healthy human individuals. Whole-study findings and limits: With few donors, the genetic and exposure-history diversity represented was limited.

Genomic DNA, for the unsorted samples, came from about 90 million PBMCs. This CDR3 contains 15 residues. From germline, CDR1 is GTSNPN and CDR2 SVGIG (reference sequence). Trimming at V came to 5 bases and at J to 6 bases, leaving 6 bases not matched to a gene. At the deep level, the assay was run. The protocol was immunoSEQ multiplex PCR, while the TCRdb copy is restricted to in-frame clones and leaves out a portion. The table has approximately 510,000 clones, approximately 79% seen once. Material: PBMCs. The sequence came from a woman aged 40 to 49 in good health. Some clones in this sample may be carry-over from other donors' samples. The chain employs TRBV30 and TRBJ2-3; 15 nucleotides match TRBD2. CDR3 DNA sequence: TGTGCCTGGGCCCGTGGACTAGCGGGGGGGGATACGCAGTATTTT. This encodes CAWARGLAGGDTQYF.